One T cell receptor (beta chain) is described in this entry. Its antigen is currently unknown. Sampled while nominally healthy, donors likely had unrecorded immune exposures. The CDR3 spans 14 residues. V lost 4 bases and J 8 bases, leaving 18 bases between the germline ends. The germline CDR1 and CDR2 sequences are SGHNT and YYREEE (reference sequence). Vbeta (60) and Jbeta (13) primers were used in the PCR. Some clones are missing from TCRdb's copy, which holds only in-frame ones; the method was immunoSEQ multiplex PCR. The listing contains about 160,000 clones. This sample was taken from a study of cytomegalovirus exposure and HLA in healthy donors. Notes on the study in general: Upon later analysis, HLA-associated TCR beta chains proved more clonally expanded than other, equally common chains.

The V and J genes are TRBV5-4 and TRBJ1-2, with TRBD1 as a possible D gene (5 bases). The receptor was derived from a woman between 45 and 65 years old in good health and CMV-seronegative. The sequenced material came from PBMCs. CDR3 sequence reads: CASSPGDRRGGYTF. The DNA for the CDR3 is TGTGCCAGCAGCCCGGGGGACCGCCGGGGAGGCTACACCTTC.